These T cell receptor beta chains were read from a single sample in a study of blood T cell repertoires in COVID-19. Assay: immunoSEQ multiplex PCR; the TCRdb copy retains only in-frame clones and omits some. The table lists about 280,000 clones, 70% to 90% of them singletons. The source material was peripheral blood. These receptors came from a young woman who had recovered from COVID-19. The CDR3 runs from the conserved cysteine through the conserved F or W. The order of the fields is J gene, V gene, D gene, clone size, CDR3 protein, CDR3 DNA. A D gene is named only where the DNA matches it firmly. Clone sizes are given selectively: once, few, many, or a class where the clone is expanded.

J: TRBJ1-6
V: TRBV7-9
D: TRBD1
size: NA
CDR3: CASTDREYSPLHF
DNA: TGTGCCAGCACTGACAGGGAGTACTCACCCCTCCACTTT

J: TRBJ2-5
V: TRBV7-2
D: TRBD2
size: NA
CDR3: CASSLTVAGDPRTQYF
DNA: TGTGCCAGCAGCTTAACGGTAGCGGGGGACCCTCGGACCCAGTACTTC

J: TRBJ1-2
V: TRBV9
D: TRBD1
size: NA
CDR3: CASSLQNRGDLYGYTF
DNA: TGTGCCAGCAGCCTACAAAACAGGGGTGACCTCTATGGCTACACCTTC

J: TRBJ1-2
V: TRBV28
D: TRBD1
size: NA
CDR3: CASRLPDRGDRYTF
DNA: TGTGCCAGCAGACTCCCCGACAGGGGTGATCGCTACACCTTC

J: TRBJ1-1
V: TRBV20-1
D: NA
size: few
CDR3: CSASLRSETEAFF
DNA: TGCAGTGCTAGTTTACGGAGTGAGACTGAAGCTTTCTTT

J: TRBJ1-1
V: TRBV27
D: NA
size: NA
CDR3: CASSTTTGTNTEAFF
DNA: TGTGCCAGCAGTACAACTACCGGGACAAACACTGAAGCTTTCTTT

J: TRBJ2-1
V: TRBV7-3
D: NA
size: NA
CDR3: CASSFSVWNEQFF
DNA: TGTGCCAGCAGCTTCAGTGTCTGGAATGAGCAGTTCTTC

J: TRBJ1-4
V: TRBV5-1
D: NA
size: NA
CDR3: CASSLDGPTNEKLFF
DNA: TGCGCCAGCAGCTTGGATGGGCCAACTAATGAAAAACTGTTTTTT

J: TRBJ2-7
V: TRBV7-2
D: NA
size: NA
CDR3: CASSLPNSYEQYF
DNA: TGTGCCAGCAGCTTACCAAACTCCTACGAGCAGTACTTC

J: TRBJ2-7
V: TRBV6-5
D: NA
size: NA
CDR3: CASSSRDEQYF
DNA: TGTGCCAGCAGTTCCAGGGATGAGCAGTACTTC

J: TRBJ1-3
V: TRBV6-5
D: TRBD1
size: NA
CDR3: CASSIDRGPGNTIYF
DNA: TGTGCCAGCAGTATAGACAGGGGCCCTGGAAACACCATATATTTT

J: TRBJ2-5
V: TRBV11-1
D: NA
size: once
CDR3: CASSAGPGLVETQYF
DNA: TGTGCCAGCAGCGCGGGCCCGGGGTTGGTAGAGACCCAGTACTTC

J: TRBJ1-2
V: TRBV18
D: NA
size: NA
CDR3: CASSPLSPDSESGYTF
DNA: TGTGCCAGCTCACCCCTTTCTCCCGATAGCGAGAGCGGCTACACCTTC